This T cell receptor (beta chain) was sequenced in a study of human T cells and chemical hapten exposure. Study background: On approximately 2 cm by approximately 2 cm of upper inner arm skin, sensitization was performed with 2% DPC. All through the approximately 23-week study, the scalp of each patient received diphenylcyclopropenone doses weekly. Yields of TCR per sample differed, chiefly owing to small differences in pooled library volume.

Notes on the study in general: Healthy individuals' immune responses may differ from those of donors, who had alopecia.

Trimming took off 1 base at V and 3 bases at J, with 14 bases between the two ends. The CDR3 consists of 16 residues. Germline CDR1 is SEHNR and CDR2 is FQNEAQ (reference sequence). TCRdb recomputed calls from the RACE reads with MiXCR, one row per CDR3 protein. In the table there are around 74,000 distinct CDR3 sequences, about 32% of which are singletons. Regarding this clonotype: The target antigen is unknown.

The time point here: patch test 1, 2 weeks after DPC sensitization. Specified treatment: therapeutic diphenylcyclopropenone sensitization with weekly scalp DPC. This chain uses TRBV7-9 with TRBJ2-3; D gene ambiguous. The receptor was isolated from a man aged 40-49 years with alopecia areata. Some clones in this sample may be carry-over from other donors' samples. Source: whole blood, taken in connection with sensitization to the hapten diphenylcyclopropenone (DPC). The CDR3 nucleotides are TGTGCCAGCAGCTTAGTAGGTGGTGGGCTTACAGATACGCAGTATTTT. Amino acids: CASSLVGGGLTDTQYF.